The subject of this entry is one TCR beta chain. This record belongs to a study of blood T cell repertoires in COVID-19. Turning to the study itself: Material from acute and convalescent COVID-19 was sourced from the United States, Italy and Spain. Nucleic acid was either cDNA or gDNA, and it came from T cells, B-cell-depleted T cells, or PBMCs.

As originally analysed: The assay estimated nucleated cells by amplifying reference gene primers. The table came from immunoSEQ multiplex PCR; TCRdb's copy has only in-frame clones and leaves some out. The V and J calls and clone size are taken from that table; D and trimming were inferred from the DNA. The sample has around 290,000 clones, roughly 90% seen once. Enrollment of patients from Seattle took place during active infection, with longitudinal follow-up. The length of the CDR3 is 14 residues. Germline CDR1 reads MNHEY; CDR2 reads SVGAGI. V shed 4 bases and J shed 2 bases, with 12 bases lying between them.

The specimen was peripheral blood. The TCR was taken from a woman aged 25 to 39 with COVID-19, enrolled during active disease. The chain recombines TRBV6-5 with TRBJ2-7; D is perhaps TRBD1 (5 bases). CDR3 in DNA: TGTGCCAGCAGTTCCCGACAGAGGCCCTACGAGCAGTACTTC. Its protein product is CASSSRQRPYEQYF.